A selection of T cell receptor beta chains follows, all from one sample in a study of graft-versus-host responses after intestinal transplantation. Using immunoSEQ multiplex PCR, the repertoire was profiled, and TCRdb retains in-frame clones only, with some absent. Of 4,000 to 5,000 clones listed, around three quarters were seen once; the top ten hold 15%. Source: ileum tissue, taken just under 350 days after intestinal transplantation. These receptors came from a human patient who received an intestinal transplant, so some T cells may come from the graft donor. CDR3s include the opening cysteine and the closing phenylalanine or tryptophan. Each record gives: CDR3 protein, D gene, clone size, V gene, J gene, CDR3 length. D genes are given only for firm matches. Expanded clones are given a class, and other clones once, few, many or no size at all.

CDR3aa: CSVAQAPRSGANVLTF
d_gene: .
abundance: .
v_gene: TRBV29-1
j_gene: TRBJ2-6
len: 16

CDR3aa: CASSVGRAAYNEQFF
d_gene: .
abundance: once
v_gene: TRBV9
j_gene: TRBJ2-1
len: 15

CDR3aa: CASSLGQGPNQPQHF
d_gene: .
abundance: once
v_gene: TRBV5-6
j_gene: TRBJ1-5
len: 15

CDR3aa: CASSSYRGWGTEAFF
d_gene: TRBD1
abundance: .
v_gene: TRBV7-2
j_gene: TRBJ1-1
len: 15

CDR3aa: CAWSVLAGGGDTQYF
d_gene: TRBD2
abundance: .
v_gene: TRBV30
j_gene: TRBJ2-3
len: 15

CDR3aa: CASSGTSLYNEQFF
d_gene: TRBD2
abundance: large
v_gene: TRBV28
j_gene: TRBJ2-1
len: 14

CDR3aa: CASSILAGSYNEQFF
d_gene: .
abundance: few
v_gene: TRBV7-3
j_gene: TRBJ2-1
len: 15

CDR3aa: CASSRGGGRNEQYF
d_gene: TRBD2
abundance: .
v_gene: TRBV11-2
j_gene: TRBJ2-7
len: 14

CDR3aa: CASSRTGTHNEQFF
d_gene: .
abundance: .
v_gene: TRBV7-9
j_gene: TRBJ2-1
len: 14

CDR3aa: CASSLPGTSKGVNQPQHF
d_gene: .
abundance: once
v_gene: TRBV7-2
j_gene: TRBJ1-5
len: 18

CDR3aa: CASSLGQGGYEQYF
d_gene: TRBD1
abundance: large
v_gene: TRBV27
j_gene: TRBJ2-7
len: 14

CDR3aa: CASSYITDTQYF
d_gene: .
abundance: few
v_gene: TRBV2
j_gene: TRBJ2-3
len: 12

CDR3aa: CASSPYGLSYEQYF
d_gene: .
abundance: .
v_gene: TRBV5-8
j_gene: TRBJ2-7
len: 14

CDR3aa: CAISESGGTDTQYF
d_gene: .
abundance: .
v_gene: TRBV10-3
j_gene: TRBJ2-3
len: 14

CDR3aa: CASSPGLAGVDEQFF
d_gene: TRBD2
abundance: .
v_gene: TRBV10-1
j_gene: TRBJ2-1
len: 15

CDR3aa: CASSLRGTEAFF
d_gene: .
abundance: large
v_gene: TRBV5-6
j_gene: TRBJ1-1
len: 12

CDR3aa: CASSEHERLSTDTQYF
d_gene: .
abundance: .
v_gene: TRBV9
j_gene: TRBJ2-3
len: 16

CDR3aa: CASSLGRETPYEQYF
d_gene: TRBD2
abundance: .
v_gene: TRBV7-3
j_gene: TRBJ2-7
len: 15

CDR3aa: CASSPTGYYGYTF
d_gene: .
abundance: .
v_gene: TRBV28
j_gene: TRBJ1-2
len: 13

CDR3aa: CATSRDRGSGNTIYF
d_gene: .
abundance: medium-sized
v_gene: TRBV15
j_gene: TRBJ1-3
len: 15

CDR3aa: CASSPGGFGTEAFF
d_gene: TRBD1
abundance: few
v_gene: TRBV27
j_gene: TRBJ1-1
len: 14

CDR3aa: CAISAGDSSYNEQFF
d_gene: TRBD1
abundance: .
v_gene: TRBV10-3
j_gene: TRBJ2-1
len: 15

CDR3aa: CASSQDREDSPLHF
d_gene: TRBD1
abundance: .
v_gene: TRBV5-1
j_gene: TRBJ1-6
len: 14

CDR3aa: CASSLQGVRSYEQYF
d_gene: .
abundance: .
v_gene: TRBV27
j_gene: .
len: 15

CDR3aa: CASSISGVYEQYF
d_gene: .
abundance: few
v_gene: TRBV19
j_gene: TRBJ2-7
len: 13

CDR3aa: CASSMVLAGQETQYF
d_gene: TRBD2
abundance: .
v_gene: TRBV19
j_gene: TRBJ2-5
len: 15

CDR3aa: CASSSPTGSYEQYF
d_gene: .
abundance: .
v_gene: TRBV5-4
j_gene: TRBJ2-7
len: 14

CDR3aa: CASSVRDLVGNTEAFF
d_gene: .
abundance: few
v_gene: TRBV9
j_gene: TRBJ1-1
len: 16

CDR3aa: CASSYRDRGGGYTF
d_gene: TRBD1
abundance: few
v_gene: TRBV28
j_gene: TRBJ1-2
len: 14

CDR3aa: CASSQGQIGTGNTIYF
d_gene: .
abundance: few
v_gene: TRBV4-2
j_gene: TRBJ1-3
len: 16

CDR3aa: CASSLLSTGDEQFF
d_gene: TRBD1
abundance: .
v_gene: TRBV7-3
j_gene: TRBJ2-1
len: 14

CDR3aa: CASSGGQGTGELFF
d_gene: TRBD1
abundance: .
v_gene: TRBV6-5
j_gene: TRBJ2-2
len: 14

CDR3aa: CASSLFTGLPISEQYF
d_gene: .
abundance: .
v_gene: TRBV27
j_gene: TRBJ2-7
len: 16

CDR3aa: CASSPPGTKNYGYTF
d_gene: .
abundance: .
v_gene: TRBV18
j_gene: TRBJ1-2
len: 15

CDR3aa: CSVVRPGNTEAFF
d_gene: .
abundance: .
v_gene: TRBV29-1
j_gene: TRBJ1-1
len: 13

CDR3aa: CASSQASYNLVRAFF
d_gene: .
abundance: few
v_gene: TRBV5-6
j_gene: TRBJ1-1
len: 15

CDR3aa: CASSLAWTGGGYGYTF
d_gene: TRBD1
abundance: .
v_gene: TRBV7-8
j_gene: TRBJ1-2
len: 16

CDR3aa: CASTASGRTDTQYF
d_gene: TRBD2
abundance: .
v_gene: TRBV6-5
j_gene: TRBJ2-3
len: 14

CDR3aa: CASSPPSGMINEKLFF
d_gene: .
abundance: .
v_gene: TRBV28
j_gene: TRBJ1-4
len: 16

CDR3aa: CASSLGAGAQETQYF
d_gene: .
abundance: .
v_gene: TRBV4-1
j_gene: TRBJ2-5
len: 15

CDR3aa: CASSLDTGPYGYTF
d_gene: .
abundance: .
v_gene: TRBV5-1
j_gene: TRBJ1-2
len: 14

CDR3aa: CASAHPGQGSTGELFF
d_gene: TRBD1
abundance: .
v_gene: TRBV5-1
j_gene: TRBJ2-2
len: 16

CDR3aa: CASSLTGSDYGYTF
d_gene: TRBD1
abundance: .
v_gene: TRBV27
j_gene: TRBJ1-2
len: 14

CDR3aa: CASRTGSSGNTIYF
d_gene: .
abundance: .
v_gene: TRBV28
j_gene: TRBJ1-3
len: 14

CDR3aa: CASSPVRGSYEQYF
d_gene: .
abundance: few
v_gene: TRBV28
j_gene: TRBJ2-7
len: 14